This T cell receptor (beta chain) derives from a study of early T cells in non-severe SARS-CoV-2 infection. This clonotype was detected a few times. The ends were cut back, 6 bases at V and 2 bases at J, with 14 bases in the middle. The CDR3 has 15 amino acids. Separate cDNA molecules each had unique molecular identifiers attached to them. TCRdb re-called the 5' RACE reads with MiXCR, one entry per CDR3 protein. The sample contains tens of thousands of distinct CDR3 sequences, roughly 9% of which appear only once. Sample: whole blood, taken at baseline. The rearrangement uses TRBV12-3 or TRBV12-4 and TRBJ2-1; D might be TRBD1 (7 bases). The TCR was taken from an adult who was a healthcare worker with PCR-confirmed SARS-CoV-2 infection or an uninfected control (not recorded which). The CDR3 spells CASRSGDSTYNEQFF. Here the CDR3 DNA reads TGTGCCAGCAGGTCGGGGGACAGTACCTACAATGAGCAGTTCTTC.